Listed below are T cell receptor beta chains from one sample, sequenced in a study of CD4 T cells in relation to SARS-CoV-2 and coronaviruses. Repertoires were generated with immunoSEQ multiplex PCR, while TCRdb's copy carries only in-frame clones and drops some. The repertoire holds around 31,000 clones, with about three quarters as singletons. Their specific antigens are unknown. The specimen sequenced was CD4+ T cells from PBMCs, cultured in vitro. The receptors come from a human donor in good health. Both conserved end residues are part of each CDR3. A D gene is named only where the DNA matches it firmly. Clone size, where shown, is once, few, many, or a class for clones that have expanded.

clone size	D gene	V gene	J gene	CDR3 DNA	CDR3 protein
NA	NA	TRBV20-1	TRBJ1-1	TGCAGTTCTGGGGGGAGTTCTGAAGCTTTCTTT	CSSGGSSEAFF
NA	TRBD2	TRBV3-1/TRBV3-2	TRBJ2-1	TGTGCCAGCAGCCAAGTAGGAACTAGCGGCACTTACAATGAGCAGTTCTTC	CASSQVGTSGTYNEQFF
NA	TRBD1	TRBV6-1	TRBJ2-7	TGTGCCAGCAGTGAAATGGACAGGGGGACCTACGAGCAGTACTTC	CASSEMDRGTYEQYF
NA	NA	TRBV4-3	TRBJ2-1	TGCGCCAGCAGCCAAGATGGGACCGCGGGTTCTGTCGATGAGCAGTTCTTC	CASSQDGTAGSVDEQFF
few	TRBD1	TRBV18	TRBJ1-6	TGTGCCAGCTCCTCGACAGGGAGGTCCTATAATTCACCCCTCCACTTT	CASSSTGRSYNSPLHF
NA	NA	TRBV5-1	TRBJ2-3	TGCGCCAGCAGCTTGGATCTAGATACGCAGTATTTT	CASSLDLDTQYF
NA	NA	TRBV6-2/TRBV6-3	TRBJ2-7	TGTGCCAGCAGTTTAACAGGGTCCTCCTACGAGCAGTACTTC	CASSLTGSSYEQYF
NA	TRBD1	TRBV11-2	TRBJ2-7	TGTGCCAGCAGCTTGACAGGGAACGAGCAGTACTTC	CASSLTGNEQYF
NA	TRBD1	TRBV7-2	TRBJ1-5	TGTGCCAGCAGCTTCGCGGGAGTAGGGGGCGGTCAGCCCCAGCATTTT	CASSFAGVGGGQPQHF
NA	NA	TRBV7-2	TRBJ2-7	TGTGCCAGCAGCTTAGTAATCTCCAGGGGCAACGAGCAGTACTTC	CASSLVISRGNEQYF
NA	NA	TRBV2	TRBJ2-3	TGTGCCAGCAGTGGGACTAGGGGGGGGGATACGCAGTATTTT	CASSGTRGGDTQYF
NA	NA	TRBV5-4	TRBJ1-6	TGTGCCAGCAGCTTGGCCGTCGCAGATTCACCCCTCCACTTT	CASSLAVADSPLHF
NA	NA	TRBV10-3	TRBJ1-2	TGTGCCATCAGTGACCAGGACTATGGCTACACCTTC	CAISDQDYGYTF
once	NA	TRBV4-1	TRBJ1-3	TGCGCCAGCAGCCAAGACCCATATCAGTCTGGAAACACCATATATTTT	CASSQDPYQSGNTIYF
NA	NA	TRBV7-2	TRBJ2-5	TGTGCCAGCAGCTTGAATATGCGAGAGACCCAGTACTTC	CASSLNMRETQYF
once	NA	TRBV18	TRBJ2-3	TGTGCCAGCTCACCCTCGGGCGCAGATACGCAGTATTTT	CASSPSGADTQYF
few	NA	TRBV7-3	TRBJ2-2	TGTGCCAGCAGCTCGGAGGGGTACACCGGGGAGCTGTTTTTT	CASSSEGYTGELFF